This T cell receptor (beta chain) is from a study of T cell responses to AZD1222 COVID-19 vaccine. General study findings and limits: The donor cohort was predominantly white British with a female majority, and clonal diversity may have been underestimated. Spike-specific TCR breadth and depth were elevated following two AZD1222 doses. Across the whole spike, CD4 TCRs peaked at regions 160-218 and 743-854. There were repertoire samples only from the period after the peak T cell response.

A remark on this clone: Its antigen is unknown.

Germline lookup yields CDR1 SGHKS and CDR2 YYEKEE (reference sequence). The trim removed 4 bases at V and 5 bases at J, leaving 10 bases unmatched. The length of the CDR3 is 17 residues. Sequencing was performed with immunoSEQ multiplex PCR; in TCRdb, only in-frame clones are kept and a portion is missing. The sample consists of over 130,000 clones, around 88% of them appearing once. V usage is TRBV5-5 and J usage is TRBJ2-2, with 11 bases lining up with TRBD1. The source was peripheral blood, collected on day 0 of AZD1222 vaccination. The clonotype comes from an adult in good health. The CDR3 reads CASSKGQGVGGTGELFF. As DNA, the CDR3 is TGTGCCAGCAGCAAGGGACAGGGGGTTGGAGGGACCGGGGAGCTGTTTTTT.